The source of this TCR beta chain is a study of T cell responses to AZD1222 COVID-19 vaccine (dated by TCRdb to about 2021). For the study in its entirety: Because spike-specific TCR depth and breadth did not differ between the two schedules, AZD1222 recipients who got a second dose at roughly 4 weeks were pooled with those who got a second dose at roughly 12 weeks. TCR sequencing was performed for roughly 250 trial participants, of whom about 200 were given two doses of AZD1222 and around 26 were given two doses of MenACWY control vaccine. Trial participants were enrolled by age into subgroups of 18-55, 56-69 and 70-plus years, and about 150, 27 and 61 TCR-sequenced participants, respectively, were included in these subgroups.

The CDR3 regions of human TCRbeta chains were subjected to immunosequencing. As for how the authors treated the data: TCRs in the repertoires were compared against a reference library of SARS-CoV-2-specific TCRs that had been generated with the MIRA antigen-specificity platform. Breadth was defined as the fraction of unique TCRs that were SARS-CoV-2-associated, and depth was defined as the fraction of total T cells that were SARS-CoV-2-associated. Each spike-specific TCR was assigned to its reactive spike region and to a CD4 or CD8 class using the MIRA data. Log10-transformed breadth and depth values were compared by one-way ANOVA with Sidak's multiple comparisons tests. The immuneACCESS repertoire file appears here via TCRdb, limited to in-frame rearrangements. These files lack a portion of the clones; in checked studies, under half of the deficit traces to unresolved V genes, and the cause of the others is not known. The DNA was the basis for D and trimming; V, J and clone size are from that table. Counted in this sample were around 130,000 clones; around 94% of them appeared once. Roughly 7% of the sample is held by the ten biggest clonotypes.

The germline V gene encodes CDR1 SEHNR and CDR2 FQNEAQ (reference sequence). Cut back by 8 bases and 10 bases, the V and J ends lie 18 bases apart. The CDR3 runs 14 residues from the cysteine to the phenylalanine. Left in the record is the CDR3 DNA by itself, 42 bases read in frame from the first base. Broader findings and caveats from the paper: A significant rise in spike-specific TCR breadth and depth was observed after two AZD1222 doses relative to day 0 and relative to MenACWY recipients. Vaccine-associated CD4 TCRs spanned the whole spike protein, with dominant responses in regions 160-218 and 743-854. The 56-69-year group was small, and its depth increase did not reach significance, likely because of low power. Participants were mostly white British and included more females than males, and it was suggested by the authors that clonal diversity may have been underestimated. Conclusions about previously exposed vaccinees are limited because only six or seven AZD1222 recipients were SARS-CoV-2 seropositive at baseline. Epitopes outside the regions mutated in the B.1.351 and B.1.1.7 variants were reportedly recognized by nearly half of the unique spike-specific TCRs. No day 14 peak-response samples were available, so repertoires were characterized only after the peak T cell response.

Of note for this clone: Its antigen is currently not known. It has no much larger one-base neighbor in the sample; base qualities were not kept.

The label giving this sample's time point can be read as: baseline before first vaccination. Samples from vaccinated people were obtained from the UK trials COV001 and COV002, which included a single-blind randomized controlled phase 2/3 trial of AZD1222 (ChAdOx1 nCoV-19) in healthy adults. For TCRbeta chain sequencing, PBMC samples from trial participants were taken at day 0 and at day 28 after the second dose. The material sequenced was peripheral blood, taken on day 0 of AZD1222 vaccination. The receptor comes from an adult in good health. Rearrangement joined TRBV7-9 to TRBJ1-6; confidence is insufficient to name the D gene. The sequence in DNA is TGTGCCAGCGCCCCTTCGGGTATTTACTCACCCCTCCACTTT. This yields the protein CASAPSGIYSPLHF. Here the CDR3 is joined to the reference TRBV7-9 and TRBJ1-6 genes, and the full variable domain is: DTGVSQNPRHKITKRGQNVTFRCDPISEHNRLYWYRQTLGQGPEFLTYFQNEAQLEKSRLLSDRFSAERPKGSFSTLEIQRTEQGDSAMYLCASAPSGIYSPLHFGNGTRLTVT.